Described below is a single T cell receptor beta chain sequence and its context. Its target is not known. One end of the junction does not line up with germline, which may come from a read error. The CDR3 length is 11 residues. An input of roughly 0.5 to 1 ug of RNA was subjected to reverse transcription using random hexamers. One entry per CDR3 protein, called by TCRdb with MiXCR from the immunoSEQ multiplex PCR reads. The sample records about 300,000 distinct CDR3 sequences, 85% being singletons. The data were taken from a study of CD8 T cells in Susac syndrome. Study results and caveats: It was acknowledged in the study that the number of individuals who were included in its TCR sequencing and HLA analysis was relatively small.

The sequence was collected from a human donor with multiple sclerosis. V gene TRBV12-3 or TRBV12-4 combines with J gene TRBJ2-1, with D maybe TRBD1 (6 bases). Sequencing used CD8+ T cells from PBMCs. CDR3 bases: TGTGCCAGCAGAACACAGGGTGAGGAGTTCTTC. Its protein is CASRTQGEEFF.